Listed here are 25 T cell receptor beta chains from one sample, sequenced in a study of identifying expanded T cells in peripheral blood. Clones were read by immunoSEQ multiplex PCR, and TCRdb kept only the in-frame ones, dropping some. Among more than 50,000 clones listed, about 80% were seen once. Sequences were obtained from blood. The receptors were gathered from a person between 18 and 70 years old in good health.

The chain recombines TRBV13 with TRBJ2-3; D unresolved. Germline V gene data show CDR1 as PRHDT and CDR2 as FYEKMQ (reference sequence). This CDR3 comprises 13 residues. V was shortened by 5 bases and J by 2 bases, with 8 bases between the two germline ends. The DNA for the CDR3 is TGTGCCAGCAGCCGACAACCCACAGATACGCAGTATTTT. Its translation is CASSRQPTDTQYF.

The CDR3 loop is CASSEGIGTLNTEAFF. The CDR3 bases are TGTGCCAGCAGTGAGGGGATCGGGACCTTGAACACTGAAGCTTTCTTT. V is TRBV2 and J is TRBJ1-1; weak D call: TRBD1 (5 bases). V dropped 3 bases and J dropped 0 bases, with 14 bases sitting between them. Germline values: CDR1 SNHLY, CDR2 FYNNEI. The CDR3 is 16 amino acids.

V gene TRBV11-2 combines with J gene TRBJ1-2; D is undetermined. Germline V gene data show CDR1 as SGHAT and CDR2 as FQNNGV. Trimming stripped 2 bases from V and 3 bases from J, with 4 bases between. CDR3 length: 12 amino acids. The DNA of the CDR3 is TGTGCCAGCAGCTTATTAGACTATGGCTACACCTTC. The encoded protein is CASSLLDYGYTF. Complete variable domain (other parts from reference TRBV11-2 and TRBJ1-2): EAGVAQSPRYKIIEKRQSVAFWCNPISGHATLYWYQQILGQGPKLLIQFQNNGVVDDSQLPKDRFSAERLKGVDSTLKIQPAKLEDSAVYLCASSLLDYGYTFGSGTRLTVV.

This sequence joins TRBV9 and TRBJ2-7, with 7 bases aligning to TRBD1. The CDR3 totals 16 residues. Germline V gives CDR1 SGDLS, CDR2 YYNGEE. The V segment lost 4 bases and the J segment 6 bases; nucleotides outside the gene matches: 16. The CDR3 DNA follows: TGTGCCAGCAGCCCAAACCCGGATCCCGACAGGGCCGAGCAGTACTTC. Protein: CASSPNPDPDRAEQYF. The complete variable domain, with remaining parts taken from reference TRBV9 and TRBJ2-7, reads DSGVTQTPKHLITATGQRVTLRCSPRSGDLSVYWYQQSLDQGLQFLIQYYNGEERAKGNILERFSAQQFPDLHSELNLSSLELGDSALYFCASSPNPDPDRAEQYFGPGTRLTVT.

The CDR3, as DNA: TGTGCCAGCAGCTTGGGTGGGAGAGAGACTGAAGCTTTCTTT. Protein product: CASSLGGRETEAFF. The chain couples TRBV5-6 to TRBJ1-1; D is ambiguous. Germline loops: CDR1 SGHDT, CDR2 YYEEEE. The CDR3 length is 14 residues. The ends were cut back, 0 bases at V and 5 bases at J, with 11 bases in the middle.

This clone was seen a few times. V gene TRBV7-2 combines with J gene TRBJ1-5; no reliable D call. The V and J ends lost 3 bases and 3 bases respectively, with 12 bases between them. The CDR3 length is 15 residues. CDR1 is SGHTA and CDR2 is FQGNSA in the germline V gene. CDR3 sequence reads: CASSLFTGNNQPQHF. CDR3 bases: TGTGCCAGCAGCTTGTTTACGGGGAACAATCAGCCCCAGCATTTT.

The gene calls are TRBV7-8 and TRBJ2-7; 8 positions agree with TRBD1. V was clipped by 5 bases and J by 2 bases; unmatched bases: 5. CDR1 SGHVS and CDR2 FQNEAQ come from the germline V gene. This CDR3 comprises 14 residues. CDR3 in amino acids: CASSGDRGPYEQYV. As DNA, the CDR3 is TGTGCCAGCAGCGGCGACAGGGGTCCCTACGAGCAGTACGTC.

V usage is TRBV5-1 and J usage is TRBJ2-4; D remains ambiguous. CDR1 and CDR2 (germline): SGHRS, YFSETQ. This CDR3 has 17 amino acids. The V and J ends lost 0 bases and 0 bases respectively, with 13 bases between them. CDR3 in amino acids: CASSLGFTGGAKNIQYF. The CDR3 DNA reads TGCGCCAGCAGCTTGGGGTTCACCGGTGGAGCCAAAAACATTCAGTACTTC. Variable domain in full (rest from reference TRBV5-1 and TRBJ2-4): KAGVTQTPRYLIKTRGQQVTLSCSPISGHRSVSWYQQTPGQGLQFLFEYFSETQRNKGNFPGRFSGRQFSNSRSEMNVSTLELGDSALYLCASSLGFTGGAKNIQYFGAGTRLSVL.

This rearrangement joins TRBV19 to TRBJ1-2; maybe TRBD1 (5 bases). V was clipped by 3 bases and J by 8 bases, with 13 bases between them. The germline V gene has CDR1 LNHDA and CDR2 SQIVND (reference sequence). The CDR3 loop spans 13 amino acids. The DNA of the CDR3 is TGTGCCAGTAGTATGGCCGGGACGGGGGGCTACACCTTC. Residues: CASSMAGTGGYTF. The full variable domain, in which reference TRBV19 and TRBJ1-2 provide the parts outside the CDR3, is DGGITQSPKYLFRKEGQNVTLSCEQNLNHDAMYWYRQDPGQGLRLIYYSQIVNDFQKGDIAEGYSVSREKKESFPLTVTSAQKNPTAFYLCASSMAGTGGYTFGSGTRLTVV.

CDR3 coding DNA: TGTGCCAGCAGCTTCTCAGGTAGCAATCAGCCCCAGCATTTT. Translated: CASSFSGSNQPQHF. V gene TRBV5-4 combines with J gene TRBJ1-5; D is unresolved. The CDR3 contains 14 residues. The germline gives CDR1 SGHNT, CDR2 YYREEE (reference sequence). V was cut by 2 bases and J by 0 bases, with 6 bases left in between.

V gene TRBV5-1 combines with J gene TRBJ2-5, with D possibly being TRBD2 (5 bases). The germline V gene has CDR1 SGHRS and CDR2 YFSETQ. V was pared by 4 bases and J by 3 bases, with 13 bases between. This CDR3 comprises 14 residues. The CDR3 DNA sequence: TGCGCCAGCAGCCAGAAGCGGCAGGAAGAGACCCAGTACTTC. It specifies CASSQKRQEETQYF. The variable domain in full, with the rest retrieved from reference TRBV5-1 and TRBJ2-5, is KAGVTQTPRYLIKTRGQQVTLSCSPISGHRSVSWYQQTPGQGLQFLFEYFSETQRNKGNFPGRFSGRQFSNSRSEMNVSTLELGDSALYLCASSQKRQEETQYFGPGTRLLVL.

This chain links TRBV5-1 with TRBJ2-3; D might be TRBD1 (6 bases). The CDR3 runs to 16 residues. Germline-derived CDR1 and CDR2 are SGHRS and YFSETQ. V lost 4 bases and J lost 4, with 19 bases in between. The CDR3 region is CASSPSRGAPSDTQYF. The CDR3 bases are TGCGCCAGCAGCCCCTCCAGGGGTGCCCCGTCAGATACGCAGTATTTT. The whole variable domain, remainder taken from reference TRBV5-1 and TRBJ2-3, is KAGVTQTPRYLIKTRGQQVTLSCSPISGHRSVSWYQQTPGQGLQFLFEYFSETQRNKGNFPGRFSGRQFSNSRSEMNVSTLELGDSALYLCASSPSRGAPSDTQYFGPGTRLTVL.

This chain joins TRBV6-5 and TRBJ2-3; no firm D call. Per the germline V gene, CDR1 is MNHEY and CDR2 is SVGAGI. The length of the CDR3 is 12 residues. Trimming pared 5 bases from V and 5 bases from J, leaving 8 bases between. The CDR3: CASSVREDTQYF. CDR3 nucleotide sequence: TGTGCCAGCAGTGTAAGGGAAGATACGCAGTATTTT.

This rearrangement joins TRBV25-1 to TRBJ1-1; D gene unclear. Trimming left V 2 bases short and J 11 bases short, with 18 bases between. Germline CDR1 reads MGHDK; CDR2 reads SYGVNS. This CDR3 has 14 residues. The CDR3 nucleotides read TGTGCCAGCAGTGAAAGACCCCCGGGGAGAGGCGCTTTCTTT. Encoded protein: CASSERPPGRGAFF. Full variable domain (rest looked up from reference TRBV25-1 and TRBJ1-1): EADIYQTPRYLVIGTGKKITLECSQTMGHDKMYWYQQDPGMELHLIHYSYGVNSTEKGDLSSESTVSRIRTEHFPLTLESARPSHTSQYLCASSERPPGRGAFFGQGTRLTVV.

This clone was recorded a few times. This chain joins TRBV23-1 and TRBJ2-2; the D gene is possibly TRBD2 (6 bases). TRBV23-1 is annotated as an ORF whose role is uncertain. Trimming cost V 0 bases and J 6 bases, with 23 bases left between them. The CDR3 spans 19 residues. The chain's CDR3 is CASSQSYGSPRRRAGELFF. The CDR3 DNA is TGCGCCAGCAGTCAATCGTACGGGTCGCCAAGAAGGAGGGCCGGGGAGCTGTTTTTT.

Here the CDR3 reads CASSVGEGSTEAFF. The CDR3 coding sequence is TGTGCCAGCAGCGTAGGGGAGGGGTCCACTGAAGCTTTCTTT. V and J are TRBV9 and TRBJ1-1, with D tentatively TRBD1 (5 bases). The ends were cut back, 0 bases at V and 4 bases at J, with 10 bases in the middle. This CDR3 region has 14 residues. Germline V lookup: CDR1 SGDLS, CDR2 YYNGEE.

CDR3 sequence (DNA): TGTGCCAGCAGCCAACATAGGGGAGGGGGGAACACTGAAGCTTTCTTT. Protein: CASSQHRGGGNTEAFF. The chain combines TRBV14 with TRBJ1-1; D may be TRBD1 (6 bases). Germline V gene lookup returns CDR1 SGHDN and CDR2 FVKESK. CDR3 length: 16 amino acids. V lost 2 bases and J 1 base, leaving 14 bases between the germline ends.

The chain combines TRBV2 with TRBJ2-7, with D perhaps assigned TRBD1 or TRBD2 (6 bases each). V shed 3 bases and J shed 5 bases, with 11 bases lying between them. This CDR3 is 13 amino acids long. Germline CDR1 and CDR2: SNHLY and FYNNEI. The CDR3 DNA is TGTGCCAGCAGTGACCGGGGGCTCCACGAGCAGTACTTC. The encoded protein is CASSDRGLHEQYF.

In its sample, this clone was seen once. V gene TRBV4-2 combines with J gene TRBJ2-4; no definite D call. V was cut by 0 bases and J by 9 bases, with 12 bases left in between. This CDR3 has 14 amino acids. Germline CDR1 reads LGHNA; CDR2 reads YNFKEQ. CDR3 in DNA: TGTGCCAGCAGCCAAGAAACAGCCCGGAGCATTCAGTACTTC. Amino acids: CASSQETARSIQYF.

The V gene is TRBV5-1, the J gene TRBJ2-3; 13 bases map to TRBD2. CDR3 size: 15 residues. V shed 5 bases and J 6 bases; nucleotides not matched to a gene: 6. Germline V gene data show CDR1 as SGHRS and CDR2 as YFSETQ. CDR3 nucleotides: TGCGCCAGCAGTCCAGGACTAGCGGGAGTCGATACGCAGTATTTT. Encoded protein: CASSPGLAGVDTQYF.

The CDR3 sequence: CASSKASTQYF. Here the CDR3 DNA reads TGTGCCAGCAGCAAAGCTAGTACGCAGTATTTT. This chain joins TRBV21-1 and TRBJ2-3; TRBD2 was called by the table and not checked on the DNA. TRBV21-1 is noted as a pseudogene. CDR3 length: 11 residues.

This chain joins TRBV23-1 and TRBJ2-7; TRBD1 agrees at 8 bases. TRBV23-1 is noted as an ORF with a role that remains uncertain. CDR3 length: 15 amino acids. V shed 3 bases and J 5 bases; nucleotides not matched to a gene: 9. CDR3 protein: CASSHWRQGSNEQYF. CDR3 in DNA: TGCGCCAGCAGTCATTGGAGACAGGGGTCCAACGAGCAGTACTTC.

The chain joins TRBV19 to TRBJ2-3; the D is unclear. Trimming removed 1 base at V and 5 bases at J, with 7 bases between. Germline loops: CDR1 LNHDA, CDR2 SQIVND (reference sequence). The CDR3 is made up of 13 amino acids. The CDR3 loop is CASSIAKKDTQYF. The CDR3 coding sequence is TGTGCCAGTAGTATAGCGAAGAAAGATACGCAGTATTTT. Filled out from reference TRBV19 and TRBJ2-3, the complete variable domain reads DGGITQSPKYLFRKEGQNVTLSCEQNLNHDAMYWYRQDPGQGLRLIYYSQIVNDFQKGDIAEGYSVSREKKESFPLTVTSAQKNPTAFYLCASSIAKKDTQYFGPGTRLTVL.

This CDR3 reads CAWSSGTQSRLSGNTIYF. The CDR3 bases are TGTGCCTGGAGTTCCGGGACACAATCTCGCCTCTCTGGAAACACCATATATTTT. The chain joins TRBV30 to TRBJ1-3; the D gene is possibly TRBD1 (6 bases). Germline loops: CDR1 GTSNPN, CDR2 SVGIG (reference sequence). The CDR3 contains 18 residues. V dropped 2 bases and J dropped 0 bases, with 20 bases sitting between them.

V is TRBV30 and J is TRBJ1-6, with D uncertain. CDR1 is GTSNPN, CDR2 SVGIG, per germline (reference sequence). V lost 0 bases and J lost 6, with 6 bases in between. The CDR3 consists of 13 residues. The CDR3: CAWSVVRNSPLHF. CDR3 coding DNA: TGTGCCTGGAGTGTAGTCCGTAATTCACCCCTCCACTTT.